Each of the 30 T cell receptor beta chains below was sequenced from the same sample in a study of blood T cell repertoires in COVID-19. The table came from immunoSEQ multiplex PCR; TCRdb's copy has only in-frame clones and leaves some out. The table has 230,000 or so clones, roughly 81% seen once. The sequenced material came from PBMCs or T cells enriched from blood (not recorded which). All receptors come from a woman between 50 and 59 years old who had been exposed to COVID-19.

The genes are TRBV6-5 and TRBJ2-7; D not certain. There are 15 residues in the CDR3. Trimming shortened V by 7 bases and J by 3 bases, and 19 bases separated the two germline ends. The germline V gene has CDR1 MNHEY and CDR2 SVGAGI. CDR3 coding DNA: TGTGCCAGCACCATGGCCAGAACCCCTGGCTACGAGCAGTACTTC. Encoded protein: CASTMARTPGYEQYF.

The V call is TRBV2, the J call TRBJ1-1, with D uncertain. V lost 1 base and J lost 1, with 10 bases in between. Germline-derived CDR1 and CDR2 are SNHLY and FYNNEI. CDR3 length equals 15 residues. Here the CDR3 DNA reads TGTGCCAGCAGTGAAGGCGGGGTCGGGAACACTGAAGCTTTCTTT. Encoded protein: CASSEGGVGNTEAFF.

This rearrangement joins TRBV6-1 to TRBJ1-1, with a possible D match to TRBD1 (5 bases). The V gene lost 2 bases and the J gene lost 3 bases, with 10 bases spanning the gap. CDR3 length: 14 amino acids. Germline assignment: CDR1 MNHNS and CDR2 SASEGT. The DNA of the CDR3 is TGTGCCAGCAGTGAAACAAGACAGTACACTGAAGCTTTCTTT. This gives the protein CASSETRQYTEAFF.

This rearrangement joins TRBV27 to TRBJ2-5, with TRBD2 identical over 15 bases. Germline assignment: CDR1 MNHEY and CDR2 SMNVEV (reference sequence). The CDR3 consists of 14 residues. Unmatched junction bases numbered 0, after V lost 6 bases and J lost 4 bases. This chain's CDR3 is CASRGLAGGETQYF. The CDR3 DNA sequence: TGTGCCAGCAGGGGACTAGCGGGGGGAGAGACCCAGTACTTC.

This clone was seen repeatedly, ten times or more. This rearrangement joins TRBV12-3 or TRBV12-4 to TRBJ2-1; 7 bases fit TRBD2. CDR3 length: 13 residues. The J segment lost 9 bases and the V segment lost 6 bases, leaving 8 bases of the junction unmatched. In nucleotides, the CDR3 is TGTGCCAGCAGCCAAGGGACTATCGGTGAGCAGTTCTTC. Translated: CASSQGTIGEQFF.

This sequence joins TRBV10-3 and TRBJ1-1; TRBD1 matches 10 bases. The CDR3 covers 14 residues. J lost 6 bases, V lost 4 bases, and 5 bases had no gene match. Germline CDR1 reads ENHRY; CDR2 reads SYGVKD. The CDR3: CAISVGTGASEAFF. The CDR3 DNA reads TGTGCCATCAGTGTCGGGACAGGGGCGTCTGAAGCTTTCTTT.

V and J are TRBV7-2 and TRBJ2-7, with TRBD2 identical over 16 bases. Unmatched junction bases numbered 6, after V lost 5 bases and J lost 5 bases. Germline CDR1 reads SGHTA; CDR2 reads FQGNSA. CDR3 length: 16 amino acids. CDR3 sequence (DNA): TGTGCCAGCAGCCCGGGACTAGCGGGGGGGCCAAACGAGCAGTACTTC. This sequence encodes CASSPGLAGGPNEQYF. The full variable domain, in which reference TRBV7-2 and TRBJ2-7 provide the parts outside the CDR3, is GAGVSQSPSNKVTEKGKDVELRCDPISGHTALYWYRQSLGQGLEFLIYFQGNSAPDKSGLPSDRFSAERTGGSVSTLTIQRTQQEDSAVYLCASSPGLAGGPNEQYFGPGTRLTVT.

The V call is TRBV2, the J call TRBJ1-5, with TRBD1 as a possible D gene (5 bases). The CDR3 contains 15 residues. The V end was cut by 1 base, the J end by 0 bases, with 7 bases between. Germline lookup yields CDR1 SNHLY and CDR2 FYNNEI. The CDR3 is CASSEEQVSNQPQHF. For the CDR3, the DNA is TGTGCCAGCAGTGAAGAACAGGTTAGCAATCAGCCCCAGCATTTT.

This chain uses TRBV5-8 with TRBJ2-3, with D possibly being TRBD1 (6 bases). V lost 0 bases and J 2 bases, leaving 13 bases between the germline ends. CDR1 SGHTS and CDR2 YDEGEE come from the germline V gene. CDR3 length: 16 residues. The DNA for the CDR3 is TGTGCCAGCAGCTTGGCCTACAGGGCTACCACAGATACGCAGTATTTT. Translation gives CASSLAYRATTDTQYF.

The rearrangement uses TRBV6-5 and TRBJ1-2; D possibly corresponds to TRBD1 (6 bases). V lost 9 bases to trimming and J lost 4 bases, with 18 bases between them. The germline V gene has CDR1 MNHEY and CDR2 SVGAGI. The CDR3 is made up of 14 amino acids. DNA for the CDR3: TGTGCCAGTTCAAGTCAAACAGGGCCCTATGGCTACACCTTC. Its translation: CASSSQTGPYGYTF.

The J gene is TRBJ1-6, the V gene TRBV9; D not certain. V was shortened by 0 bases and J by 7 bases, with 8 bases between the two germline ends. Germline assignment: CDR1 SGDLS and CDR2 YYNGEE. The CDR3 is 14 amino acids. For the CDR3, the DNA is TGTGCCAGCAGCGTAGCGGTTACCAATTCACCCCTCCACTTT. Protein: CASSVAVTNSPLHF.

The chain is built from TRBV18 and TRBJ1-2; D is uncertain. V lost 3 bases, J lost 3 bases, and 5 bases lay in between. Germline CDR1 is KGHSH and CDR2 is LQKENI. The CDR3 runs 12 residues. Here the CDR3 DNA reads TGTGCCAGCTCACCGAGTGACTATGGCTACACCTTC. As protein: CASSPSDYGYTF.

The DNA of the CDR3 is TGTGCCAGCAGCTTAAGGGGGACGAACGGCTACGAGCAGTACTTC. Translation: CASSLRGTNGYEQYF. This chain links TRBV11-2 with TRBJ2-7, with D maybe TRBD1 (6 bases). In germline, CDR1 is SGHAT, CDR2 FQNNGV. Trimming stripped 2 bases from V and 3 bases from J, with 14 bases between. The CDR3 runs 15 residues.

The V and J genes are TRBV5-8 and TRBJ2-1, with a weak D call TRBD1 (6 bases). The CDR3 is made up of 15 amino acids. Germline-derived CDR1 and CDR2 are SGHTS and YDEGEE. V shed 5 bases and J shed 6 bases, with 18 bases lying between them. Here the CDR3 DNA reads TGTGCCAGCAGTAAGGGGGATACTATTAGCAATGAGCAGTTCTTC. Amino acid sequence: CASSKGDTISNEQFF.

The chain links TRBV14 to TRBJ2-5; D unresolved. V was pared by 0 bases and J by 7 bases, with 9 bases between. This CDR3 has 13 amino acids. Germline V gives CDR1 SGHDN, CDR2 FVKESK. In nucleotides, the CDR3 is TGTGCCAGCAGCCAAGATCTCTCGGGGACCCAGTACTTC. Its translation: CASSQDLSGTQYF. The complete variable domain, with remaining parts taken from reference TRBV14 and TRBJ2-5, reads EAGVTQFPSHSVIEKGQTVTLRCDPISGHDNLYWYRRVMGKEIKFLLHFVKESKQDESGMPNNRFLAERTGGTYSTLKVQPAELEDSGVYFCASSQDLSGTQYFGPGTRLLVL.

CDR3 loop: CASSQDTYSYEQYF. The CDR3 DNA is TGTGCCAGCAGCCAAGACACATATTCCTACGAGCAGTACTTC. The rearrangement joins TRBV3-1 (or the pseudogene TRBV3-2) to TRBJ2-7; no firm D call. This CDR3 is built from 14 residues. The germline CDR1 and CDR2 sequences are LGHDT and YNNKEL (reference sequence). V was shortened by 0 bases and J by 1 base, with 7 bases between the two germline ends.

This clone has a single count. The V and J genes are TRBV10-1 and TRBJ2-2; D is perhaps TRBD1 (6 bases). With 6 bases removed from V and 7 bases from J, the gap between germline ends came to 18 bases. CDR1 and CDR2 (germline): WNHNN, SYGVQD (reference sequence). The CDR3 length is 15 residues. CDR3 loop: CASSPRGLGIGELFF. The DNA of the CDR3 is TGCGCCAGCAGCCCCAGGGGTTTGGGCATCGGGGAGCTGTTTTTT.

V usage is TRBV12-3 or TRBV12-4 and J usage is TRBJ2-1; D uncertain. The CDR3 totals 10 residues. Trimming cost V 5 bases and J 10 bases, with 6 bases left between them. The CDR3 spells CASSREEQFF. DNA of the CDR3: TGTGCCAGCAGTCGTGAGGAGCAGTTCTTC.

The chain couples TRBV16 to TRBJ2-7, with 8 bases that match TRBD1. The J segment lost 0 bases and the V segment lost 4 bases, leaving 5 bases of the junction unmatched. Germline CDR1 is KGHSY and CDR2 is FQNENV. This CDR3 region has 15 residues. The CDR3 here is CASSPGQESSYEQYF. As DNA, the CDR3 is TGTGCCAGCAGCCCGGGACAGGAAAGCTCCTACGAGCAGTACTTC.

The genes are TRBV27 and TRBJ2-1; a weak D match, TRBD2 (5 bases). The CDR3 spans 12 residues. Between the trimmed V and J ends, which lost 3 bases and 6 bases, there was a span of 6 bases. Germline CDR1 is MNHEY and CDR2 is SMNVEV (reference sequence). CDR3 region: CASSFGGNEQFF. Written as DNA, the CDR3 is TGTGCCAGCAGTTTTGGAGGCAATGAGCAGTTCTTC.

The chain links TRBV2 to TRBJ1-5, with D unclear. The germline V and J ends were trimmed by 4 bases and 1 base, with 8 bases remaining between them. Looked up from germline, CDR1 is SNHLY and CDR2 is FYNNEI. The CDR3 totals 14 residues. DNA for the CDR3: TGTGCCAGCAGTGCACAGTCAAGCAATCAGCCCCAGCATTTT. It is translated as CASSAQSSNQPQHF.

The rearrangement links TRBV27 to TRBJ1-2; D is perhaps TRBD1 (6 bases). The germline gives CDR1 MNHEY, CDR2 SMNVEV (reference sequence). The length of the CDR3 is 13 residues. Trimming pared 5 bases from V and 6 bases from J, leaving 13 bases between. This CDR3 is CASSLLRGNGYTF. CDR3 DNA: TGTGCCAGCAGTCTGCTCAGGGGTAATGGCTACACCTTC.

CDR3 in DNA: TGTGCCAGCAGTCCATGGGGACTAGCGGAACGTCAAGAGACCCAGTACTTC. Its translation: CASSPWGLAERQETQYF. The chain is built from TRBV2 and TRBJ2-5, with 11 bases fitting TRBD2. This CDR3 contains 17 residues. The germline CDR1 and CDR2 sequences are SNHLY and FYNNEI. With V trimmed by 5 bases and J by 2 bases, 10 bases remained unmatched. The full variable domain, in which reference TRBV2 and TRBJ2-5 provide the parts outside the CDR3, is EPEVTQTPSHQVTQMGQEVILRCVPISNHLYFYWYRQILGQKVEFLVSFYNNEISEKSEIFDDQFSVERPDGSNFTLKIRSTKLEDSAMYFCASSPWGLAERQETQYFGPGTRLLVL.

The V call is TRBV24-1, the J call TRBJ2-7; 7 bases are shared with TRBD1. The CDR3 length is 13 residues. V was clipped by 4 bases and J by 6 bases; unmatched bases: 5. Germline CDR1 reads KGHDR; CDR2 reads SFDVKD. The CDR3 DNA sequence: TGTGCCACCAGTGAACTCCCAGGGGGCGAGCAGTACTTC. The encoded protein is CATSELPGGEQYF.

V gene TRBV6-4 combines with J gene TRBJ2-3; TRBD2 is a possible D gene (6 bases). V was cut by 8 bases and J by 4 bases, with 22 bases left in between. CDR1 is MRHNA, CDR2 SNTAGT, per germline. The CDR3 length is 16 residues. This chain's CDR3 is CASRPRGGEYPDTQYF. The CDR3 DNA reads as TGTGCCAGCCGTCCCCGCGGCGGGGAATACCCAGATACGCAGTATTTT.

The chain couples TRBV18 to TRBJ1-3, with unresolved D. Per germline, CDR1 KGHSH and CDR2 LQKENI. This CDR3 region has 14 residues. V was cut by 2 bases and J by 1 base, with 6 bases left in between. CDR3 in DNA: TGTGCCAGCTCACCAGAGGCGTCTGGAAACACCATATATTTT. Translating gives CASSPEASGNTIYF.

This clone occurred a few times. The J gene is TRBJ2-1, the V gene TRBV7-2; TRBD2 agrees at 13 bases. V shed 6 bases and J 8 bases; nucleotides not matched to a gene: 10. The CDR3 covers 16 residues. Germline V gene sequence: CDR1 SGHTA, CDR2 FQGNSA. The CDR3 DNA is TGTGCCAGCAGTCTACCGGGACTAGCGGGGCCAGATGAGCAGTTCTTC. It encodes CASSLPGLAGPDEQFF.

The chain recombines TRBV6-5 with TRBJ1-4; D may be TRBD1 (6 bases). V was cut by 6 bases and J by 7 bases, with 12 bases left in between. This CDR3 comprises 13 residues. Germline values: CDR1 MNHEY, CDR2 SVGAGI. The CDR3 nucleotides read TGTGCCAGCAGGAGCCAGGGGTCTGAAAAACTGTTTTTT. Translation gives CASRSQGSEKLFF.

The rearrangement joins TRBV5-1 to TRBJ1-6; D is possibly TRBD1 (5 bases). The CDR3 length is 17 residues. Per the germline V gene, CDR1 is SGHRS and CDR2 is YFSETQ. V lost 0 bases, J lost 6 bases, and 16 bases lay in between. The CDR3 spells CASSLALGAGLNSPLHF. In nucleotides, the CDR3 is TGCGCCAGCAGCTTGGCCCTAGGGGCAGGCCTTAATTCACCCCTCCACTTT.

The chain uses TRBV28 and TRBJ1-6; no clear D. The V gene lost 3 bases and the J gene lost 8 bases, with 11 bases spanning the gap. This CDR3 is built from 14 residues. CDR1 MDHEN and CDR2 SYDVKM come from the germline V gene. DNA for the CDR3: TGTGCCAGCAGTTTCCTCCTACGTTATTCACCCCTCCACTTT. The encoded protein is CASSFLLRYSPLHF.